This T cell receptor beta chain was sequenced in a study of Graves' ophthalmopathy and Graves' hyperthyroidism. Additional autoimmune diseases, uncontrolled infections, pregnancy or lactation disqualified patients. Per germline, CDR1 SQVTM and CDR2 ANQGSEA. Trimming took 1 base from V and 3 from J, leaving 16 bases between them. This CDR3 has 15 residues. Investigators amplified TCR beta CDR3 regions from RNA transcripts. HTBI primers were employed in first-round RT-PCR, then a second-round multiplex PCR followed. MiXCR was run by TCRdb on the multiplex PCR reads, yielding one entry per CDR3 protein. The sample consists of 450,000 to 600,000 distinct CDR3 sequences, approximately 35% of them appearing once.

Source material: peripheral blood or thyroid tissue (not recorded which). This chain joins TRBV29-1 and TRBJ2-7; D is perhaps TRBD2 (5 bases). This receptor was taken from an adult man with Graves' hyperthyroidism. This chain's CDR3 is CSVEADRGKGYEQYF. CDR3 DNA: TGCAGCGTTGAAGCAGACCGGGGAAAAGGCTACGAGCAGTACTTC.